This T cell receptor beta chain was profiled in a study of Ad26.COV2.S vaccination and SARS-CoV-2 variants. Whole-study context: Sample donor was a member of the COV1001 Ad26.COV2.S trial arm. Study observations and caveats: Substantial breadth in spike-specific CD8+ and CD4+ T cell responses was reportedly seen after vaccination. Assessments of TCR breadth and depth may have underestimated the total T cell responses.

Per the germline V gene, CDR1 is SGHRS and CDR2 is YFSETQ. The germline V and J ends were trimmed by 4 bases and 4 bases, with 7 bases remaining between them. This CDR3 contains 12 residues. On this clone itself: Its specificity is not known.

Treatment of the sample: about 20 received Ad26.COV2.S at low or high dose, single or two shots; roughly 5 received placebo; per-sample allocation not given. Collection of samples fell on day 63 after the first vaccine or placebo injection. The data were produced by immunoSEQ multiplex PCR, yet TCRdb's version contains in-frame clones alone and is incomplete. The data hold 350,000 to 500,000 clones, with roughly 87% observed a single time. The J gene is TRBJ2-3, the V gene TRBV5-1; D unresolved. The specimen comprised peripheral blood, sampled in a trial of Ad26.COV2.S vaccine versus placebo. The sequence derives from a person between 18 and 65 years old who received the Ad26.COV2.S COVID-19 vaccine or a placebo. CDR3 region: CASSESADTQYF. The CDR3 DNA follows: TGCGCCAGCAGCGAAAGCGCAGATACGCAGTATTTT.